The sequence of this TCR beta chain was determined in a study of cytotoxic CD8 clonotypes in ibrutinib-treated CLL. The V gene's germline CDR1 is LNHNV and CDR2 YYDKDF (reference sequence). The CDR3 is 18 residues long. Trimming shortened V by 1 base and J by 0 bases, and 16 bases separated the two germline ends. The table came from immunoSEQ multiplex PCR; TCRdb's copy has only in-frame clones and leaves some out. The sample carries 43,000 or so clones, over 50% recorded once. The genes are TRBV15 and TRBJ2-1; no firm D call. This TCR derives from a human donor with chronic lymphocytic leukemia. The starting material was PBMCs, obtained after 24 months of ibrutinib treatment. CDR3 residues: CATSRVSGRAVSYNEQFF. The CDR3 region has the DNA TGTGCCACCAGCAGAGTATCGGGCCGAGCTGTCTCCTACAATGAGCAGTTCTTC.